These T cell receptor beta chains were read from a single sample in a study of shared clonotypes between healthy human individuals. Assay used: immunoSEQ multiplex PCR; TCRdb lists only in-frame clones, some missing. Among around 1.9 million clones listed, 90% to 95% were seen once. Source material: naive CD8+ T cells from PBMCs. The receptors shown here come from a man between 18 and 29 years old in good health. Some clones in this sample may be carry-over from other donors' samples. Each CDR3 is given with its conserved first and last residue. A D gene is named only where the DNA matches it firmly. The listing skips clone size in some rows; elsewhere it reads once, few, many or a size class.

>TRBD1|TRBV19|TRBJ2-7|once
CASSAQGDTYEQYF
TGTGCCAGTAGTGCACAGGGGGACACCTACGAGCAGTACTTC
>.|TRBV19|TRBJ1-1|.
CASSIDTSLNTEAFF
TGTGCCAGTAGTATTGACACCTCCTTGAACACTGAAGCTTTCTTT
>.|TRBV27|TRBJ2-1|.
CASSWGPYNNEQFF
TGTGCCAGCAGTTGGGGTCCCTACAACAATGAGCAGTTCTTC
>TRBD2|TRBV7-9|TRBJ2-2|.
CASSFGTSDRYTGELFF
TGTGCCAGCAGCTTTGGGACTAGCGATCGTTACACCGGGGAGCTGTTTTTT
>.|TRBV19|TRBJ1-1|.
CASSISRGGTEAFF
TGTGCCAGTAGTATATCTCGAGGGGGCACTGAAGCTTTCTTT
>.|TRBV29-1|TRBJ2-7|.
CSVEYQGGISYEQYF
TGCAGCGTTGAATACCAGGGAGGTATCTCCTACGAGCAGTACTTC
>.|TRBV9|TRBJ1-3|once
CASSSRGNTIYF
TGTGCCAGCAGCTCCCGAGGAAACACCATATATTTT
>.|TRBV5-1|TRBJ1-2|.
CASAADSYYGYTF
TGCGCCAGCGCGGCGGATTCTTACTATGGCTACACCTTC
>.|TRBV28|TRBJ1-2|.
CASSSYGHTF
TGTGCCAGCAGTTCCTATGGCCACACCTTC
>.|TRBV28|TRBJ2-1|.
CASSFPQVTVFGNEQFF
TGTGCCAGCAGTTTTCCCCAAGTGACCGTCTTTGGCAATGAGCAGTTCTTC
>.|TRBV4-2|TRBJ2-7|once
CASSQGAGPSYEQYF
TGTGCCAGCAGCCAAGGAGCGGGCCCCTCCTACGAGCAGTACTTC
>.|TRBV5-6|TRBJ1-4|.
CASSLGFEPLGEKLFF
TGTGCCAGCAGCTTGGGGTTTGAACCCTTGGGCGAAAAACTGTTTTTT
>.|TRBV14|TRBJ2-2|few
CASGGFSSGELFF
TGTGCCAGTGGAGGTTTTTCGTCCGGGGAGCTGTTTTTT
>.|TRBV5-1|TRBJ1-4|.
CASSLVGGWLANEKLFF
TGCGCCAGCAGCTTGGTCGGTGGCTGGTTGGCTAATGAAAAACTGTTTTTT
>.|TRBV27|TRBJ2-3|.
CASSLFTGFADTQYF
TGTGCCAGCAGTTTATTTACGGGATTCGCAGATACGCAGTATTTT
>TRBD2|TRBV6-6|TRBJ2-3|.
CASSFYGRAGDTQYF
TGTGCCAGCAGTTTTTACGGGAGGGCCGGGGATACGCAGTATTTT
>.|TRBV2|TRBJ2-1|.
CASSGTKFLEQFF
TGTGCCAGCAGCGGTACTAAATTCCTCGAGCAGTTCTTC
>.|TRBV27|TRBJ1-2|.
CASTYSTYYGYTF
TGTGCCAGCACCTATAGTACCTACTATGGCTACACCTTC
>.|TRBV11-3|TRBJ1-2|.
CASSLDAGGYGYTF
TGTGCCAGCAGCTTAGACGCCGGAGGGTATGGCTACACCTTC
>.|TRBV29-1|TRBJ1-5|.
CSVAERQGDQPQHF
TGCAGCGTTGCCGAGCGCCAGGGAGATCAGCCCCAGCATTTT
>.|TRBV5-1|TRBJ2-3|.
CASNPPDTQYF
TGCGCCAGCAACCCGCCAGATACGCAGTATTTT
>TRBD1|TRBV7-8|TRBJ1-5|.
CASSLGGTGGVNQPQHF
TGTGCCAGCAGCTTAGGAGGGACAGGTGGGGTCAATCAGCCCCAGCATTTT
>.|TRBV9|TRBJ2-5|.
CASSALPTLYQETQYF
TGTGCCAGCAGCGCCTTACCGACCCTGTACCAAGAGACCCAGTACTTC
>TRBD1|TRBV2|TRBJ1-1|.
CASSGGTGTPTEAFF
TGTGCCAGCAGCGGCGGGACAGGGACCCCCACTGAAGCTTTCTTT
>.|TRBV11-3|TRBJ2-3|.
CASSLKGAGEGDTQYF
TGTGCCAGCAGCTTAAAGGGGGCAGGGGAGGGAGATACGCAGTATTTT
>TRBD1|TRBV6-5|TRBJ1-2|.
CASSFTGGGGYGYTF
TGTGCCAGCAGTTTCACAGGGGGCGGTGGCTATGGCTACACCTTC
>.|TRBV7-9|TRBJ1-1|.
CASSLARGPATEAFF
TGTGCCAGCAGCTTAGCGAGGGGACCCGCGACTGAAGCTTTCTTT
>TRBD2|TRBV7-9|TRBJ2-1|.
CASSPFPAGVFNEQFF
TGTGCCAGCAGCCCATTCCCGGCGGGAGTATTCAATGAGCAGTTCTTC
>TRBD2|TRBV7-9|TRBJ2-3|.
CASSLAGGKSTDTQYF
TGTGCCAGCAGCTTAGCGGGAGGGAAGAGCACAGATACGCAGTATTTT
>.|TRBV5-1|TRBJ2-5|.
CASSLGQSGEETQYF
TGCGCCAGCAGCCTCGGACAGTCAGGGGAGGAGACCCAGTACTTC
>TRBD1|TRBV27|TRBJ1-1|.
CASRETGEAFF
TGTGCCAGCAGGGAGACAGGGGAAGCTTTCTTT
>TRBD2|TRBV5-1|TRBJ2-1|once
CASSLPPGGDNEQFF
TGCGCCAGCAGCTTACCCCCGGGGGGGGACAATGAGCAGTTCTTC
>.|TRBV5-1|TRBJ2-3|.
CASSLRAGLTDTQYF
TGCGCCAGCAGCTTACGGGCAGGCCTCACAGATACGCAGTATTTT
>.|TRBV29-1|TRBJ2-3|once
CSHLVYGTTDTQYF
TGCAGCCACTTAGTCTACGGGACCACAGATACGCAGTATTTT
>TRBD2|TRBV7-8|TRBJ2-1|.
CASSLGGLAGAISSYNEQFF
TGTGCCAGCAGCTTAGGAGGACTAGCGGGGGCGATCAGCTCCTACAATGAGCAGTTCTTC
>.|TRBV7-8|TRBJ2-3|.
CASSLSAAGAGDTQYF
TGTGCCAGCAGCTTATCCGCGGCGGGGGCGGGGGATACGCAGTATTTT
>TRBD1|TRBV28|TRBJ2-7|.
CASRGQGEGYEQYF
TGTGCCAGCAGGGGGCAGGGGGAAGGCTACGAGCAGTACTTC
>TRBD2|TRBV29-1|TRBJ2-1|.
CSVEEVSGKSYNEQFF
TGCAGCGTTGAAGAAGTAAGCGGGAAGTCCTACAATGAGCAGTTCTTC
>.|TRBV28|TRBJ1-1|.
CASSLQMNTEAFF
TGTGCCAGCAGTTTACAAATGAACACTGAAGCTTTCTTT
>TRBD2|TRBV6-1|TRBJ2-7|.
CASRLAGLPYEQYF
TGTGCCAGCAGACTAGCGGGGCTGCCCTACGAGCAGTACTTC
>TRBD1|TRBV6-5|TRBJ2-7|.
CASSYSVGQSSYEQYF
TGTGCCAGCAGTTACTCGGTGGGACAGAGCTCCTACGAGCAGTACTTC
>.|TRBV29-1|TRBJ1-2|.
CSVDGSTNYGYTF
TGCAGCGTTGATGGCAGTACTAACTATGGCTACACCTTC
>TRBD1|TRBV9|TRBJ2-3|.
CASSERTGVAYF
TGTGCCAGCAGCGAGAGGACAGGGGTTGCGTATTTT
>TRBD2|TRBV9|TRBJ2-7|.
CASSVGASGRDEQYF
TGTGCCAGCAGCGTGGGGGCTAGCGGGAGAGACGAGCAGTACTTC
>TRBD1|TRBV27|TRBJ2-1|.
CASSKGTGPRNEQFF
TGTGCCAGCAGCAAAGGGACAGGCCCTAGAAATGAGCAGTTCTTC
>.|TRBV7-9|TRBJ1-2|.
CASRQAWGSDYGYTF
TGTGCCAGCAGGCAAGCCTGGGGCTCGGACTATGGCTACACCTTC
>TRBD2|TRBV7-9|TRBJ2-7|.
CASRTSGNYEQYF
TGTGCCAGTAGGACTAGCGGAAACTACGAGCAGTACTTC
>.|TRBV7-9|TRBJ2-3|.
CASSPPLGDTQYF
TGTGCCAGCAGCCCTCCCCTTGGAGATACGCAGTATTTT
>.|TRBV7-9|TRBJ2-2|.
CASRPQLGNGRNTGELFF
TGTGCCAGCAGACCTCAACTTGGGAACGGGAGAAACACCGGGGAGCTGTTTTTT
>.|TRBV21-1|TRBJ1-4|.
CASSANPPDRGSEKLFF
TGTGCCAGCAGCGCAAACCCCCCGGACAGGGGGTCTGAAAAACTGTTTTTT
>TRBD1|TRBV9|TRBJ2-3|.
CASSLSGTGGGLDTQYF
TGTGCCAGCAGCCTTTCCGGGACAGGGGGCGGGTTAGATACGCAGTATTTT
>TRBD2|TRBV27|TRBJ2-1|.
CASTFGLAGENEQFF
TGTGCCAGCACCTTCGGCCTAGCGGGAGAGAATGAGCAGTTCTTC
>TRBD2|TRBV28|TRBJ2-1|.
CASTNTRGRLNYNEQFF
TGTGCCAGCACCAACACGCGCGGGAGATTGAACTACAATGAGCAGTTCTTC
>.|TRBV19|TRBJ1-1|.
CASSTRTGNTEAFF
TGTGCCAGTAGTACCCGGACGGGTAACACTGAAGCTTTCTTT
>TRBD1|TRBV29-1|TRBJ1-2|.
CSAEGGGLYGYTF
TGCAGCGCCGAGGGAGGGGGCCTCTATGGCTACACCTTC
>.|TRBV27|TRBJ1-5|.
CASRPGGSNQPQHF
TGTGCCAGCAGACCGGGAGGTTCCAATCAGCCCCAGCATTTT
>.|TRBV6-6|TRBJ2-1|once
CASKSKLAGDNEQFF
TGTGCCAGCAAGTCGAAATTGGCTGGAGACAATGAGCAGTTCTTC
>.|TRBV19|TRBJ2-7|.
CASSELGISYEQYF
TGTGCCAGTAGCGAGTTGGGGATCTCCTACGAGCAGTACTTC
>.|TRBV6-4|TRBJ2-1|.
CASSDSNGYNEQFF
TGTGCCAGCAGTGACTCGAACGGATACAATGAGCAGTTCTTC
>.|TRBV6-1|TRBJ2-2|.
CASPDYLGELFF
TGTGCCAGCCCGGACTACCTCGGGGAGCTGTTTTTT